This T cell receptor (beta chain) is from a study of shared clonotypes between healthy human individuals. Study at large: Participating donors consisted of two women and a few men aged 18 to 49. General study points: Represented diversity, genetic and exposure-history alike, was limited by few donors.

Investigators spread the genomic DNA of each subset evenly over several immunoSEQ plates. In the original processing: ImmunoSEQ only sent back junction sequences with no quality scores, so filtering was done differently. Assay: immunoSEQ multiplex PCR; the TCRdb copy retains only in-frame clones and omits some. The V and J calls and clone size come from that table; D and trimming were worked out from the DNA. Of about 470,000 clones listed, more than 75% were seen once; the top ten hold 13%. This CDR3 is 11 amino acids long. V was pared by 6 bases and J by 7 bases, with 2 bases of the junction left unmatched. Germline V gives CDR1 MNHEY, CDR2 SVGAGI. Regarding this clone: No antigen is known for it.

V and J are TRBV6-5 and TRBJ2-5; 7 bases agree with TRBD1. The TCR comes from a woman aged 40 to 50 in good health. Some clones in this sample may be carry-over from other donors' samples. Sequenced input: PBMCs. The CDR3: CASRDRWTQYF. CDR3 sequence (DNA): TGTGCCAGCAGGGACAGGTGGACCCAGTACTTC.